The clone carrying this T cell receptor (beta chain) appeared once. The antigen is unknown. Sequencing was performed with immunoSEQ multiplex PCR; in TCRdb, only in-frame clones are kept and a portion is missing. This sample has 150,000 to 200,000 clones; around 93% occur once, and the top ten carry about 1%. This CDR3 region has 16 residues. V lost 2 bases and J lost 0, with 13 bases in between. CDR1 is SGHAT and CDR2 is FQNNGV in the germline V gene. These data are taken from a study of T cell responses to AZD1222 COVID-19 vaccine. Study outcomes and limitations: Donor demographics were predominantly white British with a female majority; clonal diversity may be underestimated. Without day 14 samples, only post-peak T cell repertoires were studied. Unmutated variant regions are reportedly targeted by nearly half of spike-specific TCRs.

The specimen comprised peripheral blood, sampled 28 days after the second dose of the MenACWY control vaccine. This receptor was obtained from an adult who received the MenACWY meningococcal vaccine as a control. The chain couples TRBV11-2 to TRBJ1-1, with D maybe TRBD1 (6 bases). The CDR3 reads CASSLSDRFMNTEAFF. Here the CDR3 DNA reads TGTGCCAGCAGCTTAAGCGACAGGTTTATGAACACTGAAGCTTTCTTT.